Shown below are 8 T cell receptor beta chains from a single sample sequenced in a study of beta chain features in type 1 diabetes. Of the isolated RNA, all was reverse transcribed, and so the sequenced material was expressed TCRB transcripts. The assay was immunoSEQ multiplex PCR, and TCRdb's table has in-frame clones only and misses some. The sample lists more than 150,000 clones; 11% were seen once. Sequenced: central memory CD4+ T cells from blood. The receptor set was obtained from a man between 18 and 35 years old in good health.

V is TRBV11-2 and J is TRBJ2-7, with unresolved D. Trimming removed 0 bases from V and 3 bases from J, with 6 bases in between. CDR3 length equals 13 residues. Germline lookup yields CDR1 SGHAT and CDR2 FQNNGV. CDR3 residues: CASSLDSVYEQYF. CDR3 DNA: TGTGCCAGCAGCTTAGATTCCGTCTACGAGCAGTACTTC. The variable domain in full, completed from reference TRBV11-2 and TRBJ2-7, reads EAGVAQSPRYKIIEKRQSVAFWCNPISGHATLYWYQQILGQGPKLLIQFQNNGVVDDSQLPKDRFSAERLKGVDSTLKIQPAKLEDSAVYLCASSLDSVYEQYFGPGTRLTVT.

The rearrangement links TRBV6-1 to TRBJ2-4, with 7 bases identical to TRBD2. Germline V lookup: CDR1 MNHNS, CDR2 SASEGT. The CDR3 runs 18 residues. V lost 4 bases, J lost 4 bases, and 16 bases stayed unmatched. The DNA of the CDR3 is TGTGCCAGCAGTGGGGGACCTCTAAGCCAGCGGGGAAAAAACATTCAGTACTTC. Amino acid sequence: CASSGGPLSQRGKNIQYF.

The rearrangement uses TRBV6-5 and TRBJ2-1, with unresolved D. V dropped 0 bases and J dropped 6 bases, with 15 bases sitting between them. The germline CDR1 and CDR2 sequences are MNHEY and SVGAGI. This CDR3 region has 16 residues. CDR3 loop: CASSYSLPRVTNEQFF. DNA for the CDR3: TGTGCCAGCAGTTACTCGCTCCCCCGAGTGACCAATGAGCAGTTCTTC.

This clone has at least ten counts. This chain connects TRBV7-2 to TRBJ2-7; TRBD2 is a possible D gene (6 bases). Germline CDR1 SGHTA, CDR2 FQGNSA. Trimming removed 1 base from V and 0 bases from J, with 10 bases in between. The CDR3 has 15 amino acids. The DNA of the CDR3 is TGTGCCAGCAGCTTAGGATTAGCGGTCTCCTACGAGCAGTACTTC. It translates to CASSLGLAVSYEQYF. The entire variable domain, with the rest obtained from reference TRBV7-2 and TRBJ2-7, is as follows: GAGVSQSPSNKVTEKGKDVELRCDPISGHTALYWYRQSLGQGLEFLIYFQGNSAPDKSGLPSDRFSAERTGGSVSTLTIQRTQQEDSAVYLCASSLGLAVSYEQYFGPGTRLTVT.

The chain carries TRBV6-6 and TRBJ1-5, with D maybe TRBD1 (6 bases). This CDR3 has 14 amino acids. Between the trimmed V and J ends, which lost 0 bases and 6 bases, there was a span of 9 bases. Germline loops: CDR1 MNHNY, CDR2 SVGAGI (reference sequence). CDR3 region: CASSYSGGGQPQHF. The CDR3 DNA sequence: TGTGCCAGCAGTTACTCGGGGGGCGGTCAGCCCCAGCATTTT.

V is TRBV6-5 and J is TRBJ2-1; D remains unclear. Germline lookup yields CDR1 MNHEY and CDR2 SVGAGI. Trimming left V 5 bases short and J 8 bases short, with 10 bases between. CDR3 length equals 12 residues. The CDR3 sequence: CASSLSQYEQFF. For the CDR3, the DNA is TGTGCCAGCAGTCTCAGCCAGTATGAGCAGTTCTTC.

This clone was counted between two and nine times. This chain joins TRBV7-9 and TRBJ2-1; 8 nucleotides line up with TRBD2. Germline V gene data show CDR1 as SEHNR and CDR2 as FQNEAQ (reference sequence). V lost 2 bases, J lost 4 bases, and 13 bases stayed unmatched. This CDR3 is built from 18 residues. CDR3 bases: TGTGCCAGCAGCTTATCGCAAGCGGGAGCCCCTCCATACAATGAGCAGTTCTTC. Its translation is CASSLSQAGAPPYNEQFF.

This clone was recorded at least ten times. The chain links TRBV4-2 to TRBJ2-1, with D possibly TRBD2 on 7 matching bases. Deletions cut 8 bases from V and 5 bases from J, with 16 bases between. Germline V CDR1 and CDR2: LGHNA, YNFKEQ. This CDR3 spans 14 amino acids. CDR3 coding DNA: TGTGCCAGCGGTTACGGGGGGCGACACAATGAGCAGTTCTTC. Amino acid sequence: CASGYGGRHNEQFF.